This TCR beta chain was observed in a study of CD8 T cells in Susac syndrome (dated by TCRdb to the late 2010s). Background on the whole study: Repertoire sequencing was used to test whether CD8+ T cell activation and differentiation in Susac syndrome was antigen driven. Here is what the overall study found, with its caveats: The number of individuals in the TCR sequencing and HLA analysis was recognized as being relatively small.

Inclusive of the bounding cysteine and phenylalanine, the CDR3 is 18 residues long. Of all the DNA, just the CDR3 is kept, 54 bases in frame from base 1. Relative to germline, V is missing 0 bases and J is missing 0 bases, with 7 bases of the junction outside any gene match. CDR1 SGHRS and CDR2 YFSETQ were looked up in the germline V gene. Peripheral blood CD8+ and CD4+ T cells from healthy donors, Susac syndrome patients and multiple sclerosis patients were profiled using high-throughput TCR beta sequencing. Healthy donors were included as age- and sex-matched controls. CD8+ TEMRA cells were enriched by FACS, while bulk CD8+ and CD4+ T cells were purified by magnetic negative isolation. Blood was drawn into EDTA tubes, processed within 24 hours, and PBMCs were isolated by density gradient centrifugation. PBMCs intended for TCR sequencing were cryopreserved in liquid nitrogen and thawed later in a water bath at 37 degrees C. A purity of at least 90% was achieved for sorted or isolated CD4+, CD8+ and CD8+ TEMRA cells.

In the case of this clonotype: Its antigen is unknown. No much larger clonotype is one base removed from it; base qualities were not supplied.

RNA was extracted with the RNeasy kit and about 0.45 to 1 ug was reverse transcribed using random hexamers. TCR beta CDR3 regions were amplified with the immunoSEQ multiplex PCR assay covering 54 Vbeta and 13 Jbeta segments. PCR amplification bias was corrected by using a synthetic template baseline for primer optimization and computational correction. The authors' analysis ran thus. Reads were annotated to V, D and J genes per IMGT and analyzed with immunoSEQ Analyzer, keeping only productive sequences. To calculate clonality, Shannon entropy was normalized by log2 of the number of productive unique sequences and then subtracted from one. Public and private clones were assessed among the 100 most prevalent clones of each patient and control. Clones were defined as Susac-specific if absent from the healthy and MS cohorts, from roughly 1,100 published viral clones and from other ImmuneACCESS disease sequences. Starting from the raw public reads, TCRdb applied fastp trimming at Q25, assembled clones with MiXCR and retained in-frame beta chains. Each CDR3 protein appears once, grouped with its most common genes and DNA. The V and J calls and clone size are TCRdb's, not the authors'. The sample yields 180,000 or so distinct CDR3 sequences; about 94% were counted once. The ten most abundant clones make up under 0.15% of the sample.

Input material: CD4+ T cells from PBMCs. In this chain, TRBV5-1 is recombined with TRBJ2-4, with 9 bases aligning to TRBD1. The TCR sequence derives from a human donor in good health. The sequenced DNA: TGCGCCAGCAGCTTGGCCCTTCGGACAGGGGAAGCCAAAAACATTCAGTACTTC. Translated, it gives CASSLALRTGEAKNIQYF.